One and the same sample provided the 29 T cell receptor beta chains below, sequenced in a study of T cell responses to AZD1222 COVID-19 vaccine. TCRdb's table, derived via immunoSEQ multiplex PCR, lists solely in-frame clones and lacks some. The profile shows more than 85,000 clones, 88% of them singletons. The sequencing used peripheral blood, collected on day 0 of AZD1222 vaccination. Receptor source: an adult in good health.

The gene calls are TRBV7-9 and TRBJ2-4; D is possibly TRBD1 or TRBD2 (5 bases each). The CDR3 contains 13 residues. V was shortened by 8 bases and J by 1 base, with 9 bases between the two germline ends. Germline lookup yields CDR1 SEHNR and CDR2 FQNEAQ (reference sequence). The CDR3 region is CASSEGAKNIQYF. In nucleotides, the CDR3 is TGTGCCAGCTCCGAGGGGGCCAAAAACATTCAGTACTTC.

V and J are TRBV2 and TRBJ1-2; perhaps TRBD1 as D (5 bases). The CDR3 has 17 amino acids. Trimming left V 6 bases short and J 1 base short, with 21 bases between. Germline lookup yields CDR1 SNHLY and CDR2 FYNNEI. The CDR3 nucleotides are TGTGCCAGCAGGGATAACCCGGGACGGTCGATTAACTATGGCTACACCTTC. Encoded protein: CASRDNPGRSINYGYTF. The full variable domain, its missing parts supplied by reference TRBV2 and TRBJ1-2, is EPEVTQTPSHQVTQMGQEVILRCVPISNHLYFYWYRQILGQKVEFLVSFYNNEISEKSEIFDDQFSVERPDGSNFTLKIRSTKLEDSAMYFCASRDNPGRSINYGYTFGSGTRLTVV.

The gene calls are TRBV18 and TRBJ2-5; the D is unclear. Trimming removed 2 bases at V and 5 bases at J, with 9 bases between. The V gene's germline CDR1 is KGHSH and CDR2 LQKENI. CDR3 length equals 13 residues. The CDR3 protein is CASSPARYETQYF. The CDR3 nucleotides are TGTGCCAGCTCACCAGCTAGATACGAGACCCAGTACTTC.

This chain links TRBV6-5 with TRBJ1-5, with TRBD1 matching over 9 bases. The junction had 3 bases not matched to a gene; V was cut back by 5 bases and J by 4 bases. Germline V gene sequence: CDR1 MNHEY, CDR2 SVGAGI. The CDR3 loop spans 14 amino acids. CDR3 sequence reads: CASSRDRVNQPQHF. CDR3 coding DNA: TGTGCCAGCAGTCGGGACAGGGTAAATCAGCCCCAGCATTTT.

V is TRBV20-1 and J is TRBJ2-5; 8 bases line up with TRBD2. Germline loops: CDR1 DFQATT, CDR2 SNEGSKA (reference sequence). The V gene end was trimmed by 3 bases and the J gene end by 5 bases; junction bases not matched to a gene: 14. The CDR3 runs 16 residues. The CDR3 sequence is CSASPSAQRGWETQYF. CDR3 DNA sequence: TGCAGTGCTAGTCCGTCCGCCCAGCGGGGGTGGGAGACCCAGTACTTC.

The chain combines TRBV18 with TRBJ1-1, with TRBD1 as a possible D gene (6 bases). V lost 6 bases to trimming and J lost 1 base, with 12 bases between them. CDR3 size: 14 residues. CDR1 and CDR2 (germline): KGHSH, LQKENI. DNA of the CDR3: TGTGCCAGCTCGCACAGGGCAGGGAACACTGAAGCTTTCTTT. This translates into CASSHRAGNTEAFF. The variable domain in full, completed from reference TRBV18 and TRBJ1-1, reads NAGVMQNPRHLVRRRGQEARLRCSPMKGHSHVYWYRQLPEEGLKFMVYLQKENIIDESGMPKERFSAEFPKEGPSILRIQQVVRGDSAAYFCASSHRAGNTEAFFGQGTRLTVV.

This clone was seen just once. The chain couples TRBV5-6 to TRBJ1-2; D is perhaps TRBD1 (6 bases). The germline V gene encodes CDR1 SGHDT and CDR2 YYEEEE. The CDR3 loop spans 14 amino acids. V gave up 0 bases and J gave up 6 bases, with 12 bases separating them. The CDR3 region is CASSLVLAGDGYTF. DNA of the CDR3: TGTGCCAGCAGCTTGGTCCTGGCAGGGGATGGCTACACCTTC.

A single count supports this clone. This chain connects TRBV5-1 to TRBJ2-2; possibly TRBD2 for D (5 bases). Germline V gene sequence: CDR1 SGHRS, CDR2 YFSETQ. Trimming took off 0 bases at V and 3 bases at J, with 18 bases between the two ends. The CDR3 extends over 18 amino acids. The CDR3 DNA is TGCGCCAGCAGCTTGGCAGATGGCTGGGCGAGGGACACCGGGGAGCTGTTTTTT. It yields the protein CASSLADGWARDTGELFF.

The CDR3 nucleotides read TGTGCCAGCAGTCCCTCGACCCACGAGGAAAAACTGTTTTTT. Its translation: CASSPSTHEEKLFF. The chain has TRBV7-9 and TRBJ1-4; D remains ambiguous. The CDR3 spans 14 residues. V lost 6 bases and J 8 bases, leaving 16 bases between the germline ends. Germline V gene lookup returns CDR1 SEHNR and CDR2 FQNEAQ (reference sequence).

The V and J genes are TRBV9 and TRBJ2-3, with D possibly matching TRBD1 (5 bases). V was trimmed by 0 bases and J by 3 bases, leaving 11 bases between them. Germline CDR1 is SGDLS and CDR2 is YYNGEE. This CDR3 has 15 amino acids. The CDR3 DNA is TGTGCCAGCAGCGTAGAAGGAAGGGGAACAGATACGCAGTATTTT. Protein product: CASSVEGRGTDTQYF.

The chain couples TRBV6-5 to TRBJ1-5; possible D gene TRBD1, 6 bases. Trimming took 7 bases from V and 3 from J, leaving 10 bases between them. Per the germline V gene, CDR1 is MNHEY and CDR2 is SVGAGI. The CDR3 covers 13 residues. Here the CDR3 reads CASKTGNNQPQHF. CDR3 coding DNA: TGTGCCAGCAAGACAGGTAACAATCAGCCCCAGCATTTT.

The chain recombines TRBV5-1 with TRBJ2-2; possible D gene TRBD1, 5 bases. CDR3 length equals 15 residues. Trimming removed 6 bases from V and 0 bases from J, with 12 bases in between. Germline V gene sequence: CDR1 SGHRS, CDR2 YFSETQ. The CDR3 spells CASTQGRANTGELFF. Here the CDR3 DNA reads TGCGCCAGCACCCAGGGCCGAGCGAACACCGGGGAGCTGTTTTTT.

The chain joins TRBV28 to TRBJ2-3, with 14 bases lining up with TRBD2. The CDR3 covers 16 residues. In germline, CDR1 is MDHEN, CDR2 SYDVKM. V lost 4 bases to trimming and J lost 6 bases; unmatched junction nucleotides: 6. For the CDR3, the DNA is TGTGCCAGCAGTTCCCAGACTAGCGGGGGGGCCGATACGCAGTATTTT. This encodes CASSSQTSGGADTQYF.

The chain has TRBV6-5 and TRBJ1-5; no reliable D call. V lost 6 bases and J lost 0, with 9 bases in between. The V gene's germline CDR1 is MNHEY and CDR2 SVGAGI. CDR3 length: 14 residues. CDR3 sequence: CASSPHFSNQPQHF. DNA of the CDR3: TGTGCCAGCAGCCCACACTTTAGCAATCAGCCCCAGCATTTT.

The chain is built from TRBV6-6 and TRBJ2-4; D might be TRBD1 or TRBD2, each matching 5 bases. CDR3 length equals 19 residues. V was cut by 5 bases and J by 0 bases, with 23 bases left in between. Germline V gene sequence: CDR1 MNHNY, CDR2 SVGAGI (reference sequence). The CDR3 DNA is TGTGCCAGCAGTCGACGAGTAGGGACGGCTGCGGGAGCCAAAAACATTCAGTACTTC. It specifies CASSRRVGTAAGAKNIQYF.

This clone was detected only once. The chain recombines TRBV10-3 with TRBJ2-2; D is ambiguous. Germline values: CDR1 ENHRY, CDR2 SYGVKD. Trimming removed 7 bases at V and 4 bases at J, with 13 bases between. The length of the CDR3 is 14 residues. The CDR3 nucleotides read TGTGCCATCACCCCCGACCGCTCCACCGGGGAGCTGTTTTTT. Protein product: CAITPDRSTGELFF.

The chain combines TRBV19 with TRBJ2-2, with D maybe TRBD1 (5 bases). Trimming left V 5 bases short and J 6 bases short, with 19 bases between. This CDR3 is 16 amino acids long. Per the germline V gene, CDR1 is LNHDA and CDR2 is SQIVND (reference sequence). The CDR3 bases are TGTGCCAGTAGTGTATACGCAGGGTATATGGCCGGGGAGCTGTTTTTT. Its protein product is CASSVYAGYMAGELFF.

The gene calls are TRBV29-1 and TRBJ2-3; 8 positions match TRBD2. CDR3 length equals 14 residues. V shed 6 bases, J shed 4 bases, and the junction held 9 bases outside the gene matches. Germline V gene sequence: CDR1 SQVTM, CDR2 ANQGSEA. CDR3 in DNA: TGCAGCGTCCTGGTGCGGGGGGCCGCAGATACGCAGTATTTT. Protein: CSVLVRGAADTQYF.

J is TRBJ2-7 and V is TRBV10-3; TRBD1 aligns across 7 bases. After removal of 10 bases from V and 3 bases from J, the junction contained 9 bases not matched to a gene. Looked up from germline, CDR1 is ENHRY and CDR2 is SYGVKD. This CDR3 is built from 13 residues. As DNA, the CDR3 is TGTGCCACCACCGACAGGGTAGACTACGAGCAGTACTTC. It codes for CATTDRVDYEQYF.

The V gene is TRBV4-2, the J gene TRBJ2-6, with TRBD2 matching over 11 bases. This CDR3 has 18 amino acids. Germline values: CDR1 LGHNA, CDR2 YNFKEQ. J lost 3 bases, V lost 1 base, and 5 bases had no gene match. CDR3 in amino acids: CASSQVVAGGIGANVLTF. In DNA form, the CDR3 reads TGTGCCAGCAGCCAAGTCGTAGCGGGGGGGATTGGGGCCAACGTCCTGACTTTC.

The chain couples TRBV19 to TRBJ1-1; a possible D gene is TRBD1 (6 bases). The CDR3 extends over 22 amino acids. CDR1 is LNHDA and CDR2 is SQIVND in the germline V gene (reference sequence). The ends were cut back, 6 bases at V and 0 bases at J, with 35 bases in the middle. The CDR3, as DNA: TGTGCCAGTAGAGTAATGGGATTCTCCTCAGACCGGAAGAGGGACATGAACACTGAAGCTTTCTTT. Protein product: CASRVMGFSSDRKRDMNTEAFF.

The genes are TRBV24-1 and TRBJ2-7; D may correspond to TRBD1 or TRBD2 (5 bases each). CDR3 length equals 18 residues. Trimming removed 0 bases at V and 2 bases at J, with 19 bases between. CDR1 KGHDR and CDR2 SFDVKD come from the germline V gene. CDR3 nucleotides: TGTGCCACCAGTGATTTGCACCATCAGGGAGTCGGGGCCTACGAGCAGTACTTC. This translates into CATSDLHHQGVGAYEQYF.

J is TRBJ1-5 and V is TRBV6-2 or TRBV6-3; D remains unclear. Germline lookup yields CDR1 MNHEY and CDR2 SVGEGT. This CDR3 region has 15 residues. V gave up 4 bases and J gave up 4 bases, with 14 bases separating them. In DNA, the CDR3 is TGTGCCAGCAGTTCTTGGACCGAGAGGAATCAGCCCCAGCATTTT. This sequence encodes CASSSWTERNQPQHF.

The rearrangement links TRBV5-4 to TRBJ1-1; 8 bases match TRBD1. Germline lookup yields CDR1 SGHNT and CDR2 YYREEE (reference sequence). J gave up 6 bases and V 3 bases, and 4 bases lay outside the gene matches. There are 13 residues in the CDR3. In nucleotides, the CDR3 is TGTGCCAGCAGCTCGTACAGGGGGTCTGAAGCTTTCTTT. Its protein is CASSSYRGSEAFF.

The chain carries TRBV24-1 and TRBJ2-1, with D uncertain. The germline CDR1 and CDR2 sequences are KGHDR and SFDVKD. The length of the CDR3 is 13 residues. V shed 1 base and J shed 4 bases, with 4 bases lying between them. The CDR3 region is CATSDLGYNEQFF. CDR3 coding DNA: TGTGCCACCAGTGATTTAGGGTACAATGAGCAGTTCTTC.

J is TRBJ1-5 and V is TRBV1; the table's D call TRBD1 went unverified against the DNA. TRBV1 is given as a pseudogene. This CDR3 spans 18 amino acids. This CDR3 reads CTSSQRRTGSHGEQPQHF. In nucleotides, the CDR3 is TGCACCAGCAGCCAACGCCGGACAGGGAGTCACGGAGAACAGCCCCAGCATTTT.

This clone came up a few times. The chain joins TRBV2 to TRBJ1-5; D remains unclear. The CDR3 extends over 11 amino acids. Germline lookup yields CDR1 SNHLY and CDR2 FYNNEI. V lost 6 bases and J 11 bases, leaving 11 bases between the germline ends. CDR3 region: CASSLVGSQHF. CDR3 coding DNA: TGTGCCAGCAGCCTCGTCGGATCCCAGCATTTT.

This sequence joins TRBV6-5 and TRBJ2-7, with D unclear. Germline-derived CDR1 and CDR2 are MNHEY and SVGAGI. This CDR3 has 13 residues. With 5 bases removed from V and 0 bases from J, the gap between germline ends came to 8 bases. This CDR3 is CASSTQPSYEQYF. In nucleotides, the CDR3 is TGTGCCAGCAGTACACAGCCCTCCTACGAGCAGTACTTC.

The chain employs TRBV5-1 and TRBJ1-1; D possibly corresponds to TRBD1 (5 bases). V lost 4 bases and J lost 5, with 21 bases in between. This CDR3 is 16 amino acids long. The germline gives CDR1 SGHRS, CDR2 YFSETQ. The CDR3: CASSPRTGTGETEAFF. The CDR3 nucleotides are TGCGCCAGCAGCCCGAGGACCGGGACCGGCGAGACTGAAGCTTTCTTT.